This is a list of T cell receptor beta chains from one sample in a study of tumor-infiltrating lymphocytes in localized non-small cell lung cancer. Method: immunoSEQ multiplex PCR; TCRdb's copy keeps in-frame clones and lacks some. The sample includes 11,000 to 15,000 clones, around 70% of them seen just once. The sample taken for sequencing was uninvolved lung tissue not adjacent to the tumor. The receptors here all came from a human donor with non-small cell lung cancer. The CDR3 runs from the conserved cysteine through the conserved F or W. D genes are given only for firm matches. Size tells how often a clone was seen (once, few, many) or the class of an expanded clone, and some rows leave it out.

j_gene,d_gene,v_gene,abundance,CDR3nt,CDR3aa
TRBJ2-5,TRBD2,TRBV29-1,.,TGCAGCGTTCACGTAAGACTAACTAGCGGGAGGAAAGAGACCCAGTACTTC,CSVHVRLTSGRKETQYF
TRBJ2-7,TRBD1,TRBV6-1,few,TGTGCCAGCAGTACCCGACAGGGGATGGTCTACGAGCAGTACTTC,CASSTRQGMVYEQYF
TRBJ1-1,.,TRBV7-2,.,TGTGCCAGCAGCTTATTACGGCTTATGGGCACTGAAGCTTTCTTT,CASSLLRLMGTEAFF
TRBJ2-2,.,TRBV7-6,.,TGTGCCAGCAGCTTAGCCCCCTACACCGGGGAGCTGTTTTTT,CASSLAPYTGELFF
TRBJ2-3,.,TRBV4-3,.,TGCGCCAGCAGCCAGGGTAGTTCTAGCACAGATACGCAGTATTTT,CASSQGSSSTDTQYF
TRBJ2-7,.,TRBV5-6,.,TGTGCCAGCAGCCCAGTTGGGGAGGCCCAGCAGTACTTC,CASSPVGEAQQYF
TRBJ1-1,.,TRBV6-1,.,TGTGCCAGCAGTGACCCGACAAGTAACACTGAAGCTTTCTTT,CASSDPTSNTEAFF
TRBJ1-4,TRBD1,TRBV6-1,.,TGTGCCAGCAGTGATGGGGACAGTGAAAAACTGTTTTTT,CASSDGDSEKLFF
TRBJ1-2,.,TRBV29-1,few,TGCAGCGGGGGCCAGAGCAACCTCTATGGCTACACCTTC,CSGGQSNLYGYTF
TRBJ1-4,TRBD1,TRBV2,.,TGTGCCAGCAGGCCGGGAGGGACAGTCAATGAAAAACTGTTTTTT,CASRPGGTVNEKLFF
TRBJ2-2,TRBD2,TRBV2,.,TGTGCCAGCAGAAGGTCAGGGCCAGCGGGAAGCACCGGGGAGCTGTTTTTT,CASRRSGPAGSTGELFF
TRBJ2-2,TRBD2,TRBV7-8,.,TGTGCCAGCAGCCGAGAGGGACTAGATACCGGGGAGCTGTTTTTT,CASSREGLDTGELFF
TRBJ1-6,.,TRBV7-8,.,TGTGCCAGCAGCTTAGTGTGGAATTCACCCCTCCACTTT,CASSLVWNSPLHF